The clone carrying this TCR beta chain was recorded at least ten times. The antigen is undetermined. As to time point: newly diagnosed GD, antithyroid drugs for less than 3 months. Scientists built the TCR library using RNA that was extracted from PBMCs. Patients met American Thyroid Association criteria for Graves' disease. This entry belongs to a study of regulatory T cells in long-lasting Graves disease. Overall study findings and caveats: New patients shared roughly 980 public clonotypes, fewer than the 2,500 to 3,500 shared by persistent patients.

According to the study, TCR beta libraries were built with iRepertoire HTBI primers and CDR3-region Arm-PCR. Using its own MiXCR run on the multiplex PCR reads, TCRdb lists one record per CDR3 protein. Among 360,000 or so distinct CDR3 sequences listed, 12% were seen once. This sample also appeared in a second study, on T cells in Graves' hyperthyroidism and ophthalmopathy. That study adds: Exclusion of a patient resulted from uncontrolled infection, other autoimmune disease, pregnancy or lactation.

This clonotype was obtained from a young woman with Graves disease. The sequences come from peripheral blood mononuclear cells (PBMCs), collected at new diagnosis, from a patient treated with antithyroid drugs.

The CDR3 reads CSVFFRVRTTPSVEQFF. The CDR3 bases are TGCAGCGTTTTCTTCCGCGTACGGACGACTCCTTCCGTGGAGCAGTTCTTC. The V call is TRBV29-1, the J call TRBJ2-1; D call uncertain. Trimming removed 5 bases at V and 10 bases at J, with 30 bases between. In germline, CDR1 is SQVTM, CDR2 ANQGSEA. This CDR3 spans 17 amino acids.